What follows are 27 T cell receptor beta chains derived from one specimen sequenced in a study of cytomegalovirus exposure and HLA in healthy donors. It was with 60 Vbeta and 13 Jbeta primers that the PCR ran. Profiled with immunoSEQ multiplex PCR; TCRdb holds only in-frame clones, not every one. The sample contains about 35,000 clones, 80% of which appear only once. Specimen: PBMCs. The receptor set was obtained from a male donor in good health and CMV-seronegative.

The chain is built from TRBV6-5 and TRBJ1-2; 8 nucleotides match TRBD1. Germline V gives CDR1 MNHEY, CDR2 SVGAGI. V dropped 6 bases and J dropped 7; count of bases not matched to a gene: 7. The CDR3 is made up of 13 amino acids. The chain's CDR3 is CASSLDRGRGYTF. The CDR3 coding sequence is TGTGCCAGCAGCCTTGACAGGGGTCGTGGCTACACCTTC.

This chain joins TRBV7-3 and TRBJ1-1, with 8 bases aligning to TRBD1. The germline gives CDR1 SGHTA, CDR2 FQGTGA. With V trimmed by 3 bases and J by 4 bases, 4 bases remained unmatched. This CDR3 is built from 14 residues. Written as DNA, the CDR3 is TGTGCCAGCAGCTTCCGACAGGGGATCACTGAAGCTTTCTTT. Amino acids: CASSFRQGITEAFF.

The J gene is TRBJ2-2, the V gene TRBV9; D is possibly TRBD2 (6 bases). CDR3 size: 16 residues. The germline V gene encodes CDR1 SGDLS and CDR2 YYNGEE. Between the trimmed V and J ends, which lost 0 bases and 0 bases, there was a span of 9 bases. The CDR3 bases are TGTGCCAGCAGCGTAGATCCGGGGGCGAACACCGGGGAGCTGTTTTTT. Amino acids: CASSVDPGANTGELFF.

For the CDR3, the DNA is TGCGCCAGCAGCCAAAACAGGGGAGATGAAAAACTGTTTTTT. It specifies CASSQNRGDEKLFF. The rearrangement links TRBV4-3 to TRBJ1-4; 7 bases are shared with TRBD1. The V gene's germline CDR1 is LGHNA and CDR2 YSLEER. The CDR3 length is 14 residues. With V trimmed by 2 bases and J by 6 bases, 3 bases remained unmatched.

This chain joins TRBV2 and TRBJ1-2; D call uncertain. With 4 bases removed from V and 4 bases from J, the gap between germline ends came to 10 bases. In germline, CDR1 is SNHLY, CDR2 FYNNEI. The CDR3 spans 13 residues. CDR3 residues: CASSGDGLYGYTF. The CDR3 DNA is TGTGCCAGCAGTGGCGATGGGCTCTATGGCTACACCTTC.

The V call is TRBV29-1, the J call TRBJ2-1; TRBD2 matches at 7 bases. The CDR3 sequence is 13 residues long. Per germline, CDR1 SQVTM and CDR2 ANQGSEA. The junction had 8 bases not matched to a gene; V was cut back by 8 bases and J by 4 bases. CDR3 nucleotides: TGCAGCTTGTCCGGGACTACATACAATGAGCAGTTCTTC. Its translation: CSLSGTTYNEQFF.

This clone came up once. V and J are TRBV19 and TRBJ2-1; D possibly corresponds to TRBD1 (6 bases). Germline CDR1 is LNHDA and CDR2 is SQIVND (reference sequence). V was cut by 8 bases and J by 7 bases, with 15 bases left in between. The CDR3 has 13 residues. The CDR3 DNA reads TGTGCCAGTGCCCAACAGGGTTGGAATGAGCAGTTCTTC. Translation gives CASAQQGWNEQFF.

The table lists this clone with a few counts. This chain joins TRBV19 and TRBJ1-5; TRBD1 matches 8 bases. CDR1 and CDR2 from the germline V gene are LNHDA and SQIVND (reference sequence). This CDR3 is built from 16 residues. V shed 2 bases and J 3 bases; nucleotides not matched to a gene: 6. This CDR3 reads CASSIWGQDLNQPQHF. The CDR3 coding sequence is TGTGCCAGTAGTATATGGGGACAGGACCTCAATCAGCCCCAGCATTTT.

The chain joins TRBV9 to TRBJ1-5, with D maybe TRBD1 (6 bases). Germline lookup yields CDR1 SGDLS and CDR2 YYNGEE. Between the trimmed V and J ends, which lost 0 bases and 1 base, there was a span of 14 bases. This CDR3 region has 17 residues. The chain's CDR3 is CASSVGWAGDSNQPQHF. The CDR3 bases are TGTGCCAGCAGCGTAGGATGGGCAGGGGACAGCAATCAGCCCCAGCATTTT.

The genes are TRBV4-2 and TRBJ2-5; 7 bases are shared with TRBD2. The germline CDR1 and CDR2 sequences are LGHNA and YNFKEQ. V was clipped by 0 bases and J by 2 bases; unmatched bases: 3. This CDR3 has 15 residues. The CDR3 spells CASSQDTGRQETQYF. CDR3 DNA: TGTGCCAGCAGCCAAGATACCGGGAGGCAAGAGACCCAGTACTTC.

This clone has more than one count but fewer than ten. V and J are TRBV6-4 and TRBJ1-1; maybe TRBD1 (5 bases). Trimming removed 6 bases from V and 1 base from J, with 12 bases in between. The CDR3 is 14 residues long. CDR1 MRHNA and CDR2 SNTAGT come from the germline V gene. In nucleotides, the CDR3 is TGTGCCAGCAGAATGACAGCTGAGAACACTGAAGCTTTCTTT. This encodes CASRMTAENTEAFF.

The gene calls are TRBV11-2 and TRBJ2-7; D is uncertain. Trimming removed 4 bases from V and 4 bases from J, with 14 bases in between. This CDR3 contains 14 residues. CDR1 is SGHAT, CDR2 FQNNGV, per germline. In DNA form, the CDR3 reads TGTGCCAGCAGCTCCAACTACGGTAGATACGAGCAGTACTTC. This encodes CASSSNYGRYEQYF.

This clone occurred a few times. The V call is TRBV5-1, the J call TRBJ2-7, with a weak D call TRBD1 (6 bases). Looked up from germline, CDR1 is SGHRS and CDR2 is YFSETQ. The length of the CDR3 is 13 residues. V was clipped by 0 bases and J by 3 bases, with 7 bases between them. The CDR3 nucleotides are TGCGCCAGCAGCTTGGGACAGGACTACGAGCAGTACTTC. Its translation is CASSLGQDYEQYF.

This clone was observed a handful of times. This chain connects TRBV6-1 to TRBJ2-7; D is unresolved. Germline CDR1 reads MNHNS; CDR2 reads SASEGT. CDR3 size: 11 residues. V was clipped by 3 bases and J by 12 bases, with 12 bases between them. The CDR3 region has the DNA TGTGCCAGCAGTGAGGCGTCCTCGGGGTACTTC. As protein: CASSEASSGYF.

V usage is TRBV29-1 and J usage is TRBJ1-1; tentative D call: TRBD1 (5 bases). V was shortened by 0 bases and J by 1 base, with 9 bases between the two germline ends. Germline values: CDR1 SQVTM, CDR2 ANQGSEA. The CDR3 extends over 14 amino acids. CDR3: CSVEERRGNTEAFF. In nucleotides, the CDR3 is TGCAGCGTTGAAGAGAGGAGGGGGAACACTGAAGCTTTCTTT.

In this sample, this clone turned up once. The rearrangement joins TRBV6-1 to TRBJ1-5, with D maybe TRBD1 (5 bases). V lost 8 bases and J 3 bases, leaving 14 bases between the germline ends. CDR3 length: 14 residues. The germline V gene encodes CDR1 MNHNS and CDR2 SASEGT. CDR3 sequence: CASGQEVDNQPQHF. The DNA for the CDR3 is TGTGCCAGCGGACAAGAGGTTGACAATCAGCCCCAGCATTTT.

This chain joins TRBV27 and TRBJ1-5, with D unclear. CDR1 and CDR2 from the germline V gene are MNHEY and SMNVEV (reference sequence). This CDR3 spans 12 amino acids. V was trimmed by 2 bases and J by 11 bases, leaving 10 bases between them. CDR3 DNA sequence: TGTGCCAGCAGTTTAGCGGTTTGGACCCAGCATTTT. This codes for CASSLAVWTQHF.

The chain employs TRBV29-1 and TRBJ2-3; 10 bases agree with TRBD2. With 4 bases clipped from V and 2 bases from J, the junction kept 3 bases outside the gene matches. Germline values: CDR1 SQVTM, CDR2 ANQGSEA. The CDR3 covers 14 residues. The CDR3 coding sequence is TGCAGCGTTGGGCTAGCGGGGGACACAGATACGCAGTATTTT. As protein: CSVGLAGDTDTQYF.

The J gene is TRBJ2-3, the V gene TRBV7-9; 12 bases are shared with TRBD2. Unmatched junction bases numbered 1, after V lost 5 bases and J lost 1 base. The CDR3 consists of 15 residues. Germline CDR1 SEHNR, CDR2 FQNEAQ (reference sequence). In nucleotides, the CDR3 is TGTGCCAGCAGCAGGACTAGCGGGGGCACAGATACGCAGTATTTT. Translating gives CASSRTSGGTDTQYF.

The V gene is TRBV11-2, the J gene TRBJ1-5, with D possibly matching TRBD1 (5 bases). Looked up from germline, CDR1 is SGHAT and CDR2 is FQNNGV. The CDR3 extends over 16 amino acids. With 0 bases removed from V and 5 bases from J, the gap between germline ends came to 14 bases. CDR3 bases: TGTGCCAGCAGCTTAGATTTAGGGGCGCAGGATCAGCCCCAGCATTTT. Its protein is CASSLDLGAQDQPQHF. Variable domain in full (rest from reference TRBV11-2 and TRBJ1-5): EAGVAQSPRYKIIEKRQSVAFWCNPISGHATLYWYQQILGQGPKLLIQFQNNGVVDDSQLPKDRFSAERLKGVDSTLKIQPAKLEDSAVYLCASSLDLGAQDQPQHFGDGTRLSIL.

This clone was found a few times. The chain has TRBV4-3 and TRBJ1-4; no clear D. V was pared by 0 bases and J by 6 bases, with 20 bases between. This CDR3 has 18 amino acids. In germline, CDR1 is LGHNA, CDR2 YSLEER. In DNA, the CDR3 is TGCGCCAGCAGCCAAGACGGAGGTGGCGGAGGTTGGGATGAAAAACTGTTTTTT. It encodes CASSQDGGGGGWDEKLFF.

The chain joins TRBV10-2 to TRBJ2-7; TRBD2 is a possible D gene (5 bases). The CDR3 has 13 amino acids. Trimming stripped 4 bases from V and 3 bases from J, with 10 bases between. In germline, CDR1 is WSHSY, CDR2 SAAADI. The CDR3: CASSGVRGYEQYF. CDR3 DNA sequence: TGCGCCAGCAGTGGGGTCCGGGGCTACGAGCAGTACTTC.

The genes are TRBV7-9 and TRBJ1-1, with no clear D. The ends were cut back, 6 bases at V and 4 bases at J, with 6 bases in the middle. The CDR3 totals 11 residues. The germline CDR1 and CDR2 sequences are SEHNR and FQNEAQ (reference sequence). The DNA of the CDR3 is TGTGCCAGCAGTCTCGGCACTGAAGCTTTCTTT. Protein sequence: CASSLGTEAFF.

This rearrangement joins TRBV6-1 to TRBJ1-4, with 7 bases identical to TRBD1. The V segment lost 2 bases and the J segment 5 bases; nucleotides outside the gene matches: 14. The CDR3 totals 18 residues. Germline V gene data show CDR1 as MNHNS and CDR2 as SASEGT. The DNA of the CDR3 is TGTGCCAGCAGTGAACCCAGGGACAGCCTCCGCTTCAATGAAAAACTGTTTTTT. Amino acids: CASSEPRDSLRFNEKLFF.

The J gene is TRBJ2-1, the V gene TRBV15, with 10 positions matching TRBD1. CDR3 length equals 16 residues. After removal of 3 bases from V and 8 bases from J, the junction contained 10 bases not matched to a gene. Looked up from germline, CDR1 is LNHNV and CDR2 is YYDKDF (reference sequence). The CDR3, as DNA: TGTGCCACCAGCAGCCTCCGGGACAGGGGCATCGATGAGCAGTTCTTC. This translates into CATSSLRDRGIDEQFF.

As DNA, the CDR3 is TGTGCCAGCAAGGGACACCCCTTAGAGAAAGGCTACACCTTC. The encoded protein is CASKGHPLEKGYTF. J is TRBJ1-2 and V is TRBV6-6; a possible D gene is TRBD1 (6 bases). Germline values: CDR1 MNHNY, CDR2 SVGAGI (reference sequence). The CDR3 has 14 amino acids. Between the trimmed V and J ends, which lost 7 bases and 8 bases, there was a span of 20 bases.

This chain connects TRBV4-3 to TRBJ2-7; D tentatively fits TRBD1 or TRBD2 (6 bases each). V was pared by 4 bases and J by 4 bases, with 14 bases between. Germline CDR1 and CDR2: LGHNA and YSLEER. The CDR3 spans 14 residues. The CDR3 spells CASSLEGGSYEQYF. The DNA for the CDR3 is TGCGCCAGCAGCCTAGAGGGGGGATCGTACGAGCAGTACTTC.